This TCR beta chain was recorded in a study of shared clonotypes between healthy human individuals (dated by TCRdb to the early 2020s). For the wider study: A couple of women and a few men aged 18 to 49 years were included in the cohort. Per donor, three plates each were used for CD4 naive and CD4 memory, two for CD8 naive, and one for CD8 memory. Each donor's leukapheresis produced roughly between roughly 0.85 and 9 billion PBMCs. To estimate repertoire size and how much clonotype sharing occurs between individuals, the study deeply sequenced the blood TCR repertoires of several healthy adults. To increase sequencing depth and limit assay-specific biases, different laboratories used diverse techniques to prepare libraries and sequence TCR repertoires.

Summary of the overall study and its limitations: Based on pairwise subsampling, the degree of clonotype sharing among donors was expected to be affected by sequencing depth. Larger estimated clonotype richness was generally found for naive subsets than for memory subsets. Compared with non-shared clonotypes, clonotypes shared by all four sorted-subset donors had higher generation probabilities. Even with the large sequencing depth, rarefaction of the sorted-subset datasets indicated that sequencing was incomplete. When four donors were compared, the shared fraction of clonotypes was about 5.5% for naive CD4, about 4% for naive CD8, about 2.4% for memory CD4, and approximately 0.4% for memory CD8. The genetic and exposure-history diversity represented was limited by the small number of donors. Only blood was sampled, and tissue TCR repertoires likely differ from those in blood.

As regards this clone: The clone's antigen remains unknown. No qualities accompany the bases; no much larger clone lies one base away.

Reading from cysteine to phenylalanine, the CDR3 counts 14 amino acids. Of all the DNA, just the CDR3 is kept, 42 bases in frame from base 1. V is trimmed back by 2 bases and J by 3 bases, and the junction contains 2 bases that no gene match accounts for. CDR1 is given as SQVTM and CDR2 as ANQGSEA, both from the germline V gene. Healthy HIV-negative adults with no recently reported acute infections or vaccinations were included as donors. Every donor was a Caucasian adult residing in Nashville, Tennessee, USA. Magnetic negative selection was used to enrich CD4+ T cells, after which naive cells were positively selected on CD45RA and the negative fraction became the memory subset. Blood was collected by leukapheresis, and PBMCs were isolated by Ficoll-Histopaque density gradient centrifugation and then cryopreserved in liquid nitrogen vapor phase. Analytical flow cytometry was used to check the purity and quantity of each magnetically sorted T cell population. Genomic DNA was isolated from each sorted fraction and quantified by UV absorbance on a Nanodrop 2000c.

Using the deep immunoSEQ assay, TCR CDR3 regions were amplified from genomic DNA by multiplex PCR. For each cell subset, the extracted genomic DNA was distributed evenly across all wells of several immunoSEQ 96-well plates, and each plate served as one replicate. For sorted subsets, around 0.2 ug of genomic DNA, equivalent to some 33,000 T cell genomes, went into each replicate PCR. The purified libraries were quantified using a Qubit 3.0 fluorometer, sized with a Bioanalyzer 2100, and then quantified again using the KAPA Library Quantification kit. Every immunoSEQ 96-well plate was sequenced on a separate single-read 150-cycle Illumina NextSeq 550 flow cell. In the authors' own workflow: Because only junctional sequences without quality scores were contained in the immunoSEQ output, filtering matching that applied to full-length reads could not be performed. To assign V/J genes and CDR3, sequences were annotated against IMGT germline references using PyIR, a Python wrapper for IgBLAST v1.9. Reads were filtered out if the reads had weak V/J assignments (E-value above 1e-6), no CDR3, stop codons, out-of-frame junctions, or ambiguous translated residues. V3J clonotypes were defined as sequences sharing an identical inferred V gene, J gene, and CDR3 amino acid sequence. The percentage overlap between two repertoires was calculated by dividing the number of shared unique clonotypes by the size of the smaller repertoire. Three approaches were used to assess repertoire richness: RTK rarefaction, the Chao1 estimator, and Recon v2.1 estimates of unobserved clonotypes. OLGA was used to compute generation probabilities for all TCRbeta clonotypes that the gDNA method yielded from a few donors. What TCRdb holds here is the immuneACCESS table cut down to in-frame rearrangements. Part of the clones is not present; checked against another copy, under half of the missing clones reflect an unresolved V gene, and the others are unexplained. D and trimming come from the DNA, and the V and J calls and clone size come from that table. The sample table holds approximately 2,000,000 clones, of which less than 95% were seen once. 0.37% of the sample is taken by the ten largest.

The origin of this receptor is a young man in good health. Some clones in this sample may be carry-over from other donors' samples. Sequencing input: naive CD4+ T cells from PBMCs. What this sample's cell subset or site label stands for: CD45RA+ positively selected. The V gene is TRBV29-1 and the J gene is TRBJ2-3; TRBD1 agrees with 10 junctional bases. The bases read TGCAGCGTTGAACGGGACAGGGGTACAGATACGCAGTATTTT. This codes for CSVERDRGTDTQYF.